Presented here are 27 T cell receptor beta chains from one specimen sequenced in a study of cytomegalovirus exposure and HLA in healthy donors. This PCR relied on a set of 60 Vbeta primers and 13 Jbeta primers. Sequencing used immunoSEQ multiplex PCR; TCRdb keeps in-frame clones, though not all of them. Among about 140,000 clones, roughly 77% were seen once, and the ten largest hold about 3.4%. The sequenced material came from PBMCs. These receptors were taken from a female donor in good health and CMV-seronegative.

This clone appeared many times. V usage is TRBV7-2 and J usage is TRBJ2-3; 7 bases line up with TRBD1. This CDR3 is 12 amino acids long. After removal of 7 bases from V and 6 bases from J, the junction contained 4 bases not matched to a gene. Germline V lookup: CDR1 SGHTA, CDR2 FQGNSA. CDR3 protein: CASKGAGDTQYF. Written as DNA, the CDR3 is TGTGCCAGCAAGGGGGCAGGGGATACGCAGTATTTT. The complete variable domain, with remaining parts taken from reference TRBV7-2 and TRBJ2-3, reads GAGVSQSPSNKVTEKGKDVELRCDPISGHTALYWYRQSLGQGLEFLIYFQGNSAPDKSGLPSDRFSAERTGGSVSTLTIQRTQQEDSAVYLCASKGAGDTQYFGPGTRLTVL.

V is TRBV10-3 and J is TRBJ2-7; 8 bases line up with TRBD1. V shed 6 bases, J shed 6 bases, and the junction held 4 bases outside the gene matches. This CDR3 is built from 12 residues. Germline assignment: CDR1 ENHRY and CDR2 SYGVKD. CDR3 bases: TGTGCCATCAGCCCTACAGGGGGCGAGCAGTACTTC. This sequence encodes CAISPTGGEQYF.

This clone was seen many times. This rearrangement joins TRBV10-1 to TRBJ2-3, with D unclear. CDR1 is WNHNN, CDR2 SYGVQD, per germline (reference sequence). With 5 bases removed from V and 0 bases from J, the gap between germline ends came to 9 bases. The CDR3 length is 14 residues. The CDR3: CASSPRSSTDTQYF. The CDR3 DNA follows: TGCGCCAGCAGTCCACGGAGTAGCACAGATACGCAGTATTTT.

V gene TRBV7-2 combines with J gene TRBJ2-5, with 7 nucleotides matching TRBD2. Germline CDR1 reads SGHTA; CDR2 reads FQGNSA. The V gene end was trimmed by 5 bases and the J gene end by 5 bases; junction bases not matched to a gene: 14. This CDR3 is built from 16 residues. DNA of the CDR3: TGTGCCAGCAGCCTTAGGTTGCTCGGGAGGCGGGAGACCCAGTACTTC. This translates into CASSLRLLGRRETQYF. Full variable domain (remainder filled in from reference TRBV7-2 and TRBJ2-5): GAGVSQSPSNKVTEKGKDVELRCDPISGHTALYWYRQSLGQGLEFLIYFQGNSAPDKSGLPSDRFSAERTGGSVSTLTIQRTQQEDSAVYLCASSLRLLGRRETQYFGPGTRLLVL.

The V call is TRBV4-1, the J call TRBJ1-4; no definite D call. V was pared by 2 bases and J by 0 bases, with 7 bases between. The V gene's germline CDR1 is MGHRA and CDR2 YSYEKL. The CDR3 is made up of 15 amino acids. CDR3 DNA: TGCGCCAGCAGCCAACTGGCCGCAACTAATGAAAAACTGTTTTTT. Translating it yields CASSQLAATNEKLFF.

The chain employs TRBV5-1 and TRBJ2-5; 9 bases are a match to TRBD1. CDR1 is SGHRS and CDR2 is YFSETQ in the germline V gene. V was pared by 4 bases and J by 5 bases, with 6 bases of the junction left unmatched. The CDR3 is 14 residues long. The CDR3 region has the DNA TGCGCCAGCAGCAGGGACAGGGTCGGGGAGACCCAGTACTTC. Translation gives CASSRDRVGETQYF. The full variable domain, its missing parts supplied by reference TRBV5-1 and TRBJ2-5, is KAGVTQTPRYLIKTRGQQVTLSCSPISGHRSVSWYQQTPGQGLQFLFEYFSETQRNKGNFPGRFSGRQFSNSRSEMNVSTLELGDSALYLCASSRDRVGETQYFGPGTRLLVL.

The V call is TRBV6-4, the J call TRBJ2-7, with TRBD1 matching 12 bases. Germline V gene sequence: CDR1 MRHNA, CDR2 SNTAGT. This CDR3 has 18 amino acids. J lost 5 bases, V lost 11 bases, and 22 bases had no gene match. The CDR3 loop reads CAHYRDRGRTSLPHEQYF. In DNA form, the CDR3 reads TGTGCCCACTACCGGGACAGGGGGCGGACATCCCTTCCCCACGAGCAGTACTTC.

This clone appeared once. The chain is built from TRBV11-2 and TRBJ2-5; no clear D. Germline V gene data show CDR1 as SGHAT and CDR2 as FQNNGV. V was clipped by 5 bases and J by 11 bases, with 9 bases between them. This CDR3 spans 10 amino acids. CDR3 sequence: CASSLLEQYF. CDR3 in DNA: TGTGCCAGCAGCCTTTTGGAGCAGTACTTC.

This clone has only a few counts. CDR3: CASGGWGGQGELFF. The DNA for the CDR3 is TGTGCCAGCGGCGGATGGGGGGGCCAGGGGGAGCTGTTTTTT. This rearrangement joins TRBV2 to TRBJ2-2, with D perhaps matching TRBD2 (7 bases). Trimming cost V 8 bases and J 8 bases, with 18 bases left between them. The CDR3 length is 14 residues. Germline values: CDR1 SNHLY, CDR2 FYNNEI.

This clone was picked up a small number of times. The chain joins TRBV28 to TRBJ2-7; a weak D match, TRBD2 (6 bases). V shed 6 bases and J shed 7 bases, with 25 bases lying between them. Germline CDR1 and CDR2: MDHEN and SYDVKM. The CDR3 has 16 residues. The CDR3 nucleotides read TGTGCCAGCAGCTACTTATTCGGGACTCCTACGGGGGAGCAGTACTTC. This translates into CASSYLFGTPTGEQYF. The entire variable domain, with the rest obtained from reference TRBV28 and TRBJ2-7, is as follows: DVKVTQSSRYLVKRTGEKVFLECVQDMDHENMFWYRQDPGLGLRLIYFSYDVKMKEKGDIPEGYSVSREKKERFSLILESASTNQTSMYLCASSYLFGTPTGEQYFGPGTRLTVT.

The rearrangement joins TRBV27 to TRBJ2-7, with a tentative D call TRBD2 (6 bases). This CDR3 spans 16 amino acids. Trimming took off 4 bases at V and 3 bases at J, with 19 bases between the two ends. The V gene's germline CDR1 is MNHEY and CDR2 SMNVEV (reference sequence). The CDR3 DNA is TGTGCCAGCAGTTCCCTAGGCGGGGCGCTTCTCTACGAGCAGTACTTC. Residues: CASSSLGGALLYEQYF.

This clone has more than one count but fewer than ten. This chain joins TRBV5-4 and TRBJ2-6; D uncertain. Trimming took 2 bases from V and 1 from J, leaving 7 bases between them. CDR1 is SGHNT and CDR2 is YYREEE in the germline V gene (reference sequence). This CDR3 is built from 15 residues. Here the CDR3 reads CASSFYVSGANVLTF. The DNA of the CDR3 is TGTGCCAGCAGCTTCTATGTGTCTGGGGCCAACGTCCTGACTTTC.

This clone was counted once. This chain joins TRBV29-1 and TRBJ2-1; a possible D gene is TRBD1 (5 bases). Germline assignment: CDR1 SQVTM and CDR2 ANQGSEA. V lost 1 base to trimming and J lost 1 base, with 14 bases between them. This CDR3 region has 16 residues. This chain's CDR3 is CSVEGTVQGSYNEQFF. CDR3 in DNA: TGCAGCGTTGAAGGTACCGTGCAGGGATCCTACAATGAGCAGTTCTTC.

This clone appeared a few times. This chain links TRBV6-5 with TRBJ2-7, with 7 nucleotides matching TRBD2. From germline, CDR1 is MNHEY and CDR2 SVGAGI. This CDR3 is 13 amino acids long. Unmatched junction bases numbered 3, after V lost 4 bases and J lost 3 bases. The CDR3 reads CASSWGRVYEQYF. CDR3 bases: TGTGCCAGCAGTTGGGGGAGGGTCTACGAGCAGTACTTC.

This chain links TRBV7-2 with TRBJ2-5; 9 bases agree with TRBD2. Germline CDR1 SGHTA, CDR2 FQGNSA. V lost 5 bases and J lost 4; bases outside the gene matches: 5. The CDR3 loop spans 14 amino acids. The CDR3 coding sequence is TGTGCCAGCAGCGTTAGCGGGAGAGGAGAGACCCAGTACTTC. This sequence encodes CASSVSGRGETQYF.

This chain connects TRBV19 to TRBJ1-5; TRBD1 is a possible D gene (5 bases). CDR1 LNHDA and CDR2 SQIVND come from the germline V gene (reference sequence). V was trimmed by 6 bases and J by 7 bases, leaving 13 bases between them. The CDR3 is 13 residues long. The CDR3 bases are TGTGCCAGTAGCTGGGGGGAAGGACAGCCCCAGCATTTT. It codes for CASSWGEGQPQHF.

The chain recombines TRBV7-2 with TRBJ2-7; 9 nucleotides align to TRBD2. V gave up 0 bases and J gave up 2 bases; unmatched junction bases: 5. This CDR3 spans 16 amino acids. Germline-derived CDR1 and CDR2 are SGHTA and FQGNSA. The CDR3, as DNA: TGTGCCAGCAGCTTAGCCGGCGGGAGGGCCCCCTACGAGCAGTACTTC. Translation gives CASSLAGGRAPYEQYF.

This sequence joins TRBV30 and TRBJ2-2; perhaps TRBD2 as D (5 bases). The V gene lost 1 base and the J gene lost 5 bases, with 14 bases spanning the gap. CDR3 length: 15 residues. Looked up from germline, CDR1 is GTSNPN and CDR2 is SVGIG (reference sequence). CDR3 sequence (DNA): TGTGCCTGGAGTGAGACTAATAGGTTGACCGGGGAGCTGTTTTTT. Its protein product is CAWSETNRLTGELFF.

The genes are TRBV6-6 and TRBJ1-5; 9 nucleotides align to TRBD1. V shed 2 bases, J shed 4 bases, and the junction held 3 bases outside the gene matches. The CDR3 has 15 amino acids. Germline assignment: CDR1 MNHNY and CDR2 SVGAGI (reference sequence). In DNA form, the CDR3 reads TGTGCCAGCAGTTACCCAGGACAGGGGAATCAGCCCCAGCATTTT. Protein: CASSYPGQGNQPQHF.

V usage is TRBV2 and J usage is TRBJ1-2; a weak D match, TRBD1 (5 bases). The CDR3 runs 14 residues. CDR1 is SNHLY, CDR2 FYNNEI, per germline. The V end was cut by 7 bases, the J end by 4 bases, with 16 bases between. CDR3 sequence: CASTLETELYGYTF. CDR3 DNA: TGTGCCAGCACACTCGAGACAGAACTCTATGGCTACACCTTC. Based on the CDR3 plus reference TRBV2 and TRBJ1-2, the full variable domain is EPEVTQTPSHQVTQMGQEVILRCVPISNHLYFYWYRQILGQKVEFLVSFYNNEISEKSEIFDDQFSVERPDGSNFTLKIRSTKLEDSAMYFCASTLETELYGYTFGSGTRLTVV.

V and J are TRBV7-6 and TRBJ1-4; no clear D gene. CDR1 and CDR2 from the germline V gene are SGHVS and FNYEAQ. This CDR3 contains 16 residues. The V and J ends lost 1 base and 2 bases respectively, with 11 bases between them. The CDR3 loop reads CASSLVIEATNEKLFF. The CDR3 DNA is TGTGCCAGCAGCTTAGTGATCGAGGCTACTAATGAAAAACTGTTTTTT.

V gene TRBV6-1 combines with J gene TRBJ2-7, with 10 bases lining up with TRBD1. Germline V gene data show CDR1 as MNHNS and CDR2 as SASEGT. V was clipped by 8 bases and J by 1 base; unmatched bases: 8. The CDR3 consists of 15 residues. For the CDR3, the DNA is TGTGCCAGCTTCCCGGGACAGGGGATGTCCTACGAGCAGTACTTC. Encoded protein: CASFPGQGMSYEQYF.

The genes are TRBV4-3 and TRBJ2-7; maybe TRBD2 (6 bases). CDR1 is LGHNA and CDR2 is YSLEER in the germline V gene. Trimming stripped 3 bases from V and 4 bases from J, with 19 bases between. CDR3 size: 16 residues. CDR3 sequence (DNA): TGCGCCAGCAGCCATTCTTGGACGGGGGAGAGTTACGAGCAGTACTTC. Amino acids: CASSHSWTGESYEQYF.

The chain is built from TRBV6-6 and TRBJ2-5; D is unclear. V lost 2 bases and J lost 5, with 12 bases in between. Looked up from germline, CDR1 is MNHNY and CDR2 is SVGAGI (reference sequence). The CDR3 has 14 residues. CDR3 coding DNA: TGTGCCAGCAGTTACCGTGGTAGCATGGAGACCCAGTACTTC. Residues: CASSYRGSMETQYF.

This clone was seen a handful of times. The chain joins TRBV5-1 to TRBJ2-2; no definite D call. The CDR3 sequence is 14 residues long. Germline CDR1 is SGHRS and CDR2 is YFSETQ. The V and J ends lost 0 bases and 1 base respectively, with 4 bases between them. CDR3 sequence: CASSLDGNTGELFF. CDR3 sequence (DNA): TGCGCCAGCAGCTTGGACGGGAACACCGGGGAGCTGTTTTTT.

The chain joins TRBV11-2 to TRBJ2-1; D perhaps matches TRBD2 (6 bases). V was clipped by 5 bases and J by 7 bases, with 15 bases between them. Germline V gene data show CDR1 as SGHAT and CDR2 as FQNNGV. This CDR3 has 14 residues. The CDR3 region is CASSRTLAGNEQFF. DNA for the CDR3: TGTGCCAGCAGCCGAACACTAGCTGGGAATGAGCAGTTCTTC.

The chain has TRBV2 and TRBJ2-7; TRBD2 might be the D (6 bases). Germline V gene data show CDR1 as SNHLY and CDR2 as FYNNEI. V lost 5 bases and J 1 base, leaving 18 bases between the germline ends. The CDR3 sequence is 16 residues long. CDR3 DNA: TGTGCCAGCAGTTCGGGACTCGCAGAGGTATCCTACGAGCAGTACTTC. This translates into CASSSGLAEVSYEQYF.